Each of the 29 T cell receptor beta chains below was sequenced from the same sample in a study of CD8+ T cells in alopecia areata. The authors extracted RNA and reverse transcribed it into cDNA as the sequencing template. Sequencing was performed with immunoSEQ multiplex PCR; in TCRdb, only in-frame clones are kept and a portion is missing. The table shows 200,000 or so clones, with about three fifths occurring only once. The input for sequencing was CD4+ T cells sorted from blood, taken at week 0. The receptor source for this set is a human donor with alopecia areata.

This sequence joins TRBV30 and TRBJ2-6; 7 bases map to TRBD1. This CDR3 comprises 15 residues. The V and J ends lost 4 bases and 2 bases, in that order; junction bases with no gene match: 5. Germline loops: CDR1 GTSNPN, CDR2 SVGIG (reference sequence). This CDR3 is CAWTPGGAGANVLTF. CDR3 DNA: TGTGCCTGGACTCCAGGGGGAGCTGGGGCCAACGTCCTGACTTTC.

This clone has a handful of counts. The V and J genes are TRBV10-3 and TRBJ1-5, with a possible D match to TRBD1 (5 bases). CDR1 is ENHRY and CDR2 is SYGVKD in the germline V gene. This CDR3 spans 14 amino acids. The V and J ends lost 8 bases and 5 bases respectively, with 16 bases between them. The CDR3 is CAIGLEQEDQPQHF. The CDR3 DNA reads as TGTGCCATCGGCTTAGAACAGGAGGATCAGCCCCAGCATTTT.

This chain joins TRBV4-1 and TRBJ2-5; perhaps TRBD2 as D (5 bases). Trimming stripped 4 bases from V and 5 bases from J, with 20 bases between. CDR3 length equals 16 residues. Germline V gene sequence: CDR1 MGHRA, CDR2 YSYEKL. Here the CDR3 reads CASSPSPRASMETQYF. The CDR3, as DNA: TGCGCCAGCAGCCCGTCCCCGAGGGCTAGCATGGAGACCCAGTACTTC.

The chain couples TRBV2 to TRBJ2-2; TRBD1 matches at 8 bases. V lost 6 bases and J lost 7; bases outside the gene matches: 4. CDR1 and CDR2 from the germline V gene are SNHLY and FYNNEI. This CDR3 contains 13 residues. The CDR3 DNA follows: TGTGCCAGCAGCAAACAGGGGGTCGGGGAGCTGTTTTTT. It specifies CASSKQGVGELFF.

The chain recombines TRBV14 with TRBJ2-7; perhaps TRBD2 as D (5 bases). The CDR3 contains 15 residues. The ends were cut back, 1 base at V and 4 bases at J, with 14 bases in the middle. Germline CDR1 reads SGHDN; CDR2 reads FVKESK. CDR3 bases: TGTGCCAGCAGCCAAGGATCCCGAGGGATTTACGAGCAGTACTTC. Amino acid sequence: CASSQGSRGIYEQYF.

The chain recombines TRBV4-1 with TRBJ1-4; unclear D gene. Germline V gene lookup returns CDR1 MGHRA and CDR2 YSYEKL. Trimming removed 6 bases at V and 0 bases at J, with 11 bases between. CDR3 length: 15 amino acids. Here the CDR3 reads CASRGGKATNEKLFF. The CDR3 DNA reads TGCGCCAGCAGGGGCGGGAAAGCAACTAATGAAAAACTGTTTTTT.

The sample holds a few counts of this clone. This rearrangement joins TRBV10-2 to TRBJ2-3; maybe TRBD1 (6 bases). The CDR3 is 14 amino acids. Germline V gene lookup returns CDR1 WSHSY and CDR2 SAAADI. Trimming removed 6 bases at V and 2 bases at J, with 12 bases between. The CDR3 region has the DNA TGCGCCAGCAGCCTCGACAGGTACACAGATACGCAGTATTTT. Its protein product is CASSLDRYTDTQYF.

The V and J genes are TRBV30 and TRBJ2-1; 7 bases fit TRBD1. Germline assignment: CDR1 GTSNPN and CDR2 SVGIG (reference sequence). V trimming: 5 bases; J trimming: 2 bases; junction bases outside the gene matches: 0. The CDR3 consists of 12 residues. The CDR3 region is CAWGTAYNEQFF. The CDR3 nucleotides are TGTGCCTGGGGGACAGCCTACAATGAGCAGTTCTTC.

The chain recombines TRBV5-1 with TRBJ2-3, with 7 bases that match TRBD1. Trimming took 4 bases from V and 5 from J; bases not matched to a gene: 4. CDR1 is SGHRS, CDR2 YFSETQ, per germline. The CDR3 length is 13 residues. Written as DNA, the CDR3 is TGCGCCAGCAGCCCGGACAGGAAAGATACGCAGTATTTT. It yields the protein CASSPDRKDTQYF.

This rearrangement joins TRBV11-2 to TRBJ1-2; D gene unclear. Germline loops: CDR1 SGHAT, CDR2 FQNNGV. V was shortened by 5 bases and J by 4 bases, with 20 bases between the two germline ends. This CDR3 comprises 16 residues. CDR3 sequence (DNA): TGTGCCAGCAGCCCCGCGTGGACGGGCAAATCCTATGGCTACACCTTC. This translates into CASSPAWTGKSYGYTF.

This chain uses TRBV2 with TRBJ1-2; tentative D call: TRBD1 (5 bases). V dropped 5 bases and J dropped 5 bases, with 9 bases sitting between them. This CDR3 spans 12 amino acids. From germline, CDR1 is SNHLY and CDR2 FYNNEI. The CDR3, as DNA: TGTGCCAGCAGTACACGGGGGTATGGCTACACCTTC. The encoded protein is CASSTRGYGYTF.

This rearrangement joins TRBV11-2 to TRBJ2-6, with D possibly being TRBD2 (6 bases). V was trimmed by 5 bases and J by 0 bases, leaving 17 bases between them. Germline CDR1 is SGHAT and CDR2 is FQNNGV. This CDR3 has 18 amino acids. CDR3 amino acids: CASSGLRPGRSGANVLTF. The CDR3, as DNA: TGTGCCAGCAGCGGACTAAGGCCGGGGCGCTCTGGGGCCAACGTCCTGACTTTC.

The chain recombines TRBV4-1 with TRBJ1-5; D is ambiguous. With 0 bases removed from V and 0 bases from J, the gap between germline ends came to 9 bases. CDR3 length equals 16 residues. Germline V lookup: CDR1 MGHRA, CDR2 YSYEKL. The CDR3 region has the DNA TGCGCCAGCAGCCAAGACGGAACGAATAGCAATCAGCCCCAGCATTTT. This codes for CASSQDGTNSNQPQHF.

The chain employs TRBV27 and TRBJ2-3; TRBD2 is a possible D gene (6 bases). The V end was cut by 7 bases, the J end by 5 bases, with 16 bases between. CDR3 length equals 14 residues. Germline CDR1 is MNHEY and CDR2 is SMNVEV (reference sequence). DNA of the CDR3: TGTGCCAGCACCGACTCCGGGGGAAAAGATACGCAGTATTTT. It specifies CASTDSGGKDTQYF.

This clone showed up just a few times. The gene calls are TRBV29-1 and TRBJ2-1; TRBD2 might be the D (5 bases). Looked up from germline, CDR1 is SQVTM and CDR2 is ANQGSEA. This CDR3 is 13 amino acids long. V dropped 7 bases and J dropped 2 bases, with 12 bases sitting between them. This chain's CDR3 is CSASLGAYNEQFF. Here the CDR3 DNA reads TGCAGCGCCTCCCTGGGAGCCTACAATGAGCAGTTCTTC.

The chain links TRBV6-5 to TRBJ1-2; D is unclear. In germline, CDR1 is MNHEY, CDR2 SVGAGI. CDR3 length: 14 amino acids. V lost 1 base and J 7 bases, leaving 13 bases between the germline ends. CDR3 protein: CASSYWEGGGGYTF. CDR3 DNA sequence: TGTGCCAGCAGTTACTGGGAGGGAGGTGGTGGCTACACCTTC.

This clone turned up a few times. The chain uses TRBV7-2 and TRBJ2-7, with D perhaps TRBD2 (5 bases). Per the germline V gene, CDR1 is SGHTA and CDR2 is FQGNSA. The length of the CDR3 is 12 residues. V lost 5 bases and J 7 bases, leaving 12 bases between the germline ends. The DNA of the CDR3 is TGTGCCAGCAGCCAAACCTCGGGGGAGCAGTACTTC. It encodes CASSQTSGEQYF. Filled out from reference TRBV7-2 and TRBJ2-7, the complete variable domain reads GAGVSQSPSNKVTEKGKDVELRCDPISGHTALYWYRQSLGQGLEFLIYFQGNSAPDKSGLPSDRFSAERTGGSVSTLTIQRTQQEDSAVYLCASSQTSGEQYFGPGTRLTVT.

This clone has a count of ten or more. This rearrangement joins TRBV9 to TRBJ2-2; 8 nucleotides align to TRBD2. This CDR3 contains 16 residues. V dropped 1 base and J dropped 2; count of bases not matched to a gene: 4. Per germline, CDR1 SGDLS and CDR2 YYNGEE. The CDR3 region is CASSVQTSGNTGELFF. The CDR3 nucleotides are TGTGCCAGCAGCGTACAAACTAGCGGCAACACCGGGGAGCTGTTTTTT.

The chain combines TRBV2 with TRBJ2-1; TRBD2 aligns across 8 bases. Germline values: CDR1 SNHLY, CDR2 FYNNEI. Trimming cost V 6 bases and J 6 bases; bases outside gene matches: 10. The CDR3 runs 15 residues. The CDR3 DNA reads TGTGCCAGCAGAAGCCTCGGTCTAGCGGGCAATGAGCAGTTCTTC. Its protein is CASRSLGLAGNEQFF.

This clone was seen just once. J is TRBJ1-2 and V is TRBV6-5; D perhaps matches TRBD1 (6 bases). V was pared by 0 bases and J by 4 bases, with 12 bases between. The CDR3 covers 15 residues. CDR1 and CDR2 (germline): MNHEY, SVGAGI. The CDR3 nucleotides are TGTGCCAGCAGTTACTCGCAAGGACAGAGCTATGGCTACACCTTC. This encodes CASSYSQGQSYGYTF.

The rearrangement uses TRBV29-1 and TRBJ1-4; D is possibly TRBD1 (5 bases). CDR3 length: 17 amino acids. From germline, CDR1 is SQVTM and CDR2 ANQGSEA. The V and J ends lost 4 bases and 12 bases respectively, with 30 bases between them. The CDR3 bases are TGCAGCGTTGGTTCCCTCCCGGGAGGGTCGGGGGGTCCGGAACTGTTTTTT. Encoded protein: CSVGSLPGGSGGPELFF.

The V gene is TRBV30, the J gene TRBJ2-5; D is perhaps TRBD2 (6 bases). The CDR3 is 13 residues long. Trimming stripped 3 bases from V and 2 bases from J, with 10 bases between. From germline, CDR1 is GTSNPN and CDR2 SVGIG (reference sequence). In DNA, the CDR3 is TGTGCCTGGAGGGGACTTATTCAAGAGACCCAGTACTTC. It encodes CAWRGLIQETQYF.

V is TRBV5-1 and J is TRBJ2-7, with D hard to call. Germline assignment: CDR1 SGHRS and CDR2 YFSETQ. Trimming removed 4 bases at V and 3 bases at J, with 14 bases between. CDR3 length equals 14 residues. CDR3: CASSGPDGYYEQYF. As DNA, the CDR3 is TGCGCCAGCAGCGGCCCGGACGGCTACTACGAGCAGTACTTC.

The chain combines TRBV30 with TRBJ1-2; D gene uncertain. CDR1 and CDR2 (germline): GTSNPN, SVGIG (reference sequence). V shed 2 bases and J shed 5 bases, with 6 bases lying between them. This CDR3 region has 11 residues. The CDR3 here is CAWSLNYGYTF. The CDR3 DNA sequence: TGTGCCTGGAGTCTGAATTATGGCTACACCTTC. Using reference TRBV30 and TRBJ1-2 for the parts outside the CDR3, the full variable domain is SQTIHQWPATLVQPVGSPLSLECTVEGTSNPNLYWYRQAAGRGLQLLFYSVGIGQISSEVPQNLSASRPQDRQFILSSKKLLLSDSGFYLCAWSLNYGYTFGSGTRLTVV.

The chain recombines TRBV30 with TRBJ1-1; D is possibly TRBD1 (5 bases). Germline V CDR1 and CDR2: GTSNPN, SVGIG (reference sequence). V was cut by 0 bases and J by 0 bases, with 11 bases left in between. The CDR3 is made up of 15 amino acids. This CDR3 is CAWSVLPGLNTEAFF. Written as DNA, the CDR3 is TGTGCCTGGAGTGTACTCCCAGGGCTGAACACTGAAGCTTTCTTT.

This clone was detected only once. The chain has TRBV7-9 and TRBJ2-1; 14 bases align to TRBD2. Germline V gene data show CDR1 as SEHNR and CDR2 as FQNEAQ (reference sequence). The CDR3 covers 15 residues. After removal of 5 bases from V and 9 bases from J, the junction contained 6 bases not matched to a gene. The CDR3 DNA sequence: TGTGCCAGCAGCCCGGGACTAGCGGGAGCGGCTGAGCAGTTCTTC. It is translated as CASSPGLAGAAEQFF.

The V call is TRBV29-1, the J call TRBJ2-1, with D possibly TRBD1 on 5 matching bases. CDR3 length: 15 residues. Trimming took 1 base from V and 3 from J, leaving 13 bases between them. CDR1 is SQVTM and CDR2 is ANQGSEA in the germline V gene. CDR3 coding DNA: TGCAGCGTTGAAGGGCAGGGCTTCTTCTACAATGAGCAGTTCTTC. It yields the protein CSVEGQGFFYNEQFF.

The CDR3 bases are TGTGCCAGCTCACAGGGCGGAAACACTGAAGCTTTCTTT. It translates to CASSQGGNTEAFF. The chain is built from TRBV18 and TRBJ1-1; unclear D gene. This CDR3 contains 13 residues. Germline V gene data show CDR1 as KGHSH and CDR2 as LQKENI. V was trimmed by 4 bases and J by 2 bases, leaving 8 bases between them.

J is TRBJ1-1 and V is TRBV30, with unresolved D. Germline loops: CDR1 GTSNPN, CDR2 SVGIG (reference sequence). This CDR3 contains 12 residues. The V and J ends lost 0 bases and 8 bases respectively, with 10 bases between them. CDR3 DNA sequence: TGTGCCTGGAGTGTTCGGGGAGAAGAAGCTTTCTTT. This encodes CAWSVRGEEAFF.